The next 21 T cell receptor beta chains were all read from a single sample in a study of tissue T cells after allogeneic stem cell transplantation. The time point here: mouse harvest day 7 after allogeneic transplant. Tail vein injection delivered 10^7 T-cell-depleted bone marrow cells and 10^6 splenic CD5+ T cells. Method: immunoSEQ multiplex PCR; TCRdb's copy keeps in-frame clones and lacks some. The sample has more than 4,000 clones; around 50% are singletons. The sample taken for sequencing was lymph node tissue. The source is a female BALB/c mouse given C57BL/6 T cells with graft-versus-host disease after an allogeneic hematopoietic cell transplant.

About this clone: The genes and germline here are from mouse. CDR3 loop: CASSPDGYEQYF. CDR3 bases read: TGTGCCAGCTCCCCGGACGGTTATGAACAGTAC. The V gene is TRBV12-1, the J gene TRBJ2-7, with D uncertain. The DNA ends 1 residue before the CDR3 does, and the rest of the CDR3 is filled in from the germline J gene. This CDR3 has 12 amino acids. Germline CDR1 reads SGHSN; CDR2 reads HYEKVE. Trimming removed 4 bases from V and 4 bases from J, with 10 bases in between.

Notes on this clone: Gene names and germline refer to mouse. The observed sequence ends 1 residue before the CDR3 terminus, with the missing tail filled in from the germline J gene. Other nucleotide sequences from this sample produce the same CDR3. The chain couples TRBV26 to TRBJ2-3, with D uncertain. With 2 bases removed from V and 0 bases from J, the gap between germline ends came to 0 bases. The germline gives CDR1 KGHPV, CDR2 FQNQEV (reference sequence). The CDR3 has 12 residues. The covered CDR3 bases are TGTGCCAGCAGTCTGAGTGCAGAAACGCTGTAT. This translates into CASSLSAETLY. The full CDR3 reads CASSLSAETLYF.

About this clone itself: Gene names follow the mouse nomenclature. The DNA ends 1 residue before the CDR3 does, and the rest of the CDR3 is filled in from the germline J gene. This rearrangement joins TRBV3 to TRBJ1-3; TRBD1 agrees at 8 bases. V was clipped by 3 bases and J by 1 base; unmatched bases: 2. Germline CDR1 and CDR2: SNHLY and FYNGKV (reference sequence). The CDR3 runs 15 residues. The CDR3 region is CASSFGTGSGNTLYF. The covered CDR3 bases are TGTGCCAGCAGCTTCGGGACAGGATCTGGAAATACGCTCTAT.

This clone was counted between two and nine times. Mouse gene names and germline throughout. The CDR3 end is not reached by the read, which stops 1 residue before it; the germline J gene fills it in. The chain joins TRBV13-1 to TRBJ2-5; 8 bases are shared with TRBD2. From germline, CDR1 is NSHNY and CDR2 SYGAGN. J was trimmed by 0 bases and V by 0 bases; bases with no gene match: 3. CDR3 length: 16 residues. This CDR3 reads CASSDALGGNQDTQYF. The CDR3 bases that were read are TGTGCCAGCAGTGATGCGCTGGGGGGTAACCAAGACACCCAGTAC.

Regarding this clone: Gene names refer to mouse genes. With the read ending 1 residue before the CDR3 end, the germline J gene is used to fill in that end. V usage is TRBV17 and J usage is TRBJ2-3; 9 positions match TRBD2. The CDR3 runs to 12 residues. The V segment lost 5 bases and the J segment 6 bases; nucleotides outside the gene matches: 0. Germline V lookup: CDR1 MNHDT, CDR2 YYDKIL. The chain's CDR3 is CASSGLGETLYF. The covered CDR3 bases are TGTGCTAGCAGTGGACTGGGGGAAACGCTGTAT.

This clone turned up a few times. Gene names denote mouse genes. From the germline J gene comes the end of the CDR3, since the read stops 1 residue before it. The rearrangement uses TRBV26 and TRBJ2-7; D uncertain. Trimming took 2 bases from V and 0 from J, leaving 5 bases between them. CDR1 KGHPV and CDR2 FQNQEV come from the germline V gene (reference sequence). This CDR3 is built from 13 residues. The part of the CDR3 DNA that was read is TGTGCCAGCAGTCTGGTGCACTCCTATGAACAGTAC. Its protein product is CASSLVHSYEQY. The whole CDR3 protein reads CASSLVHSYEQYF.

This clone has only a few counts. Germline and genes here are mouse. From the germline J gene comes the end of the CDR3, since the read stops 1 residue before it. The chain joins TRBV13-1 to TRBJ1-3; D perhaps matches TRBD1 (6 bases). The CDR3 sequence is 14 residues long. The germline CDR1 and CDR2 sequences are NSHNY and SYGAGN. V gave up 0 bases and J gave up 4 bases, with 8 bases separating them. The CDR3 sequence is CASSDGGRGNTLYF. Incomplete CDR3 DNA: TGTGCCAGCAGTGATGGGGGGCGAGGAAATACGCTCTAT.

In the case of this clone: Gene names and germline refer to mouse. The CDR3 spells CASSEGPPQNTLYF. The sequenced part of the CDR3 DNA is TGTGCCAGCAGTGAGGGACCCCCTCAAAACACCTTGTAC. This chain connects TRBV13-1 to TRBJ2-4; D is perhaps TRBD1 or TRBD2 (5 bases each). The read is 1 residue too short to cover the CDR3 end, so that end is filled in from the germline J gene. Germline-derived CDR1 and CDR2 are NSHNY and SYGAGN. This CDR3 comprises 14 residues. The germline V and J ends were trimmed by 2 bases and 2 bases, with 9 bases remaining between them.

A note on this clone: The gene names given are mouse names. The read falls 1 residue short of the CDR3 end, and the missing part is taken from the germline J gene. This sequence joins TRBV15 and TRBJ1-1, with D possibly TRBD1 on 6 matching bases. This CDR3 contains 14 residues. In germline, CDR1 is SGHND, CDR2 FRSKSL. V lost 3 bases to trimming and J lost 0 bases, with 8 bases between them. The chain's CDR3 is CASSLGQANTEVFF. The part of the CDR3 DNA that was read is TGTGCCAGCAGTTTGGGACAAGCAAACACAGAAGTCTTC.

This clone came up a few times. Gene names are the mouse ones. The read comes to an end 1 residue before the CDR3 does, leaving the germline J gene to fill in the end. This sequence joins TRBV13-2 and TRBJ2-7, with TRBD1 matching over 8 bases. The J segment lost 3 bases and the V segment lost 1 base, leaving 6 bases of the junction unmatched. The CDR3 contains 15 residues. The germline gives CDR1 NNHNN, CDR2 SYGAGS (reference sequence). The CDR3 bases that were read are TGTGCCAGCGGTGATTGGAGGACAGGGCACTATGAACAGTAC. Protein product: CASGDWRTGHYEQY. The entire CDR3 protein is CASGDWRTGHYEQYF.

In its sample, this clone is large (0.1 to 1%). Gene names and germline match the mouse. The read halts 1 residue ahead of the CDR3 end, with the missing end drawn from the germline J gene. This sequence joins TRBV16 and TRBJ2-7; D is uncertain. Germline-derived CDR1 and CDR2 are SGHSA and FRNQAP. V shed 1 base and J shed 0 bases, with 4 bases lying between them. The CDR3 spans 13 residues. The CDR3 region is CASSLGGSYEQYF. Incomplete CDR3 DNA: TGTGCAAGCAGCTTAGGGGGCTCCTATGAACAGTAC.

Turning to this clone: Mouse germline and gene names are used. From the germline J gene comes the end of the CDR3, since the read stops 1 residue before it. The rearrangement links TRBV3 to TRBJ2-4, with 9 bases lining up with TRBD2. The V and J ends lost 3 bases and 0 bases, in that order; junction bases with no gene match: 1. CDR1 and CDR2 (germline): SNHLY, FYNGKV (reference sequence). The CDR3 is 15 residues long. The CDR3 reads CASSLTGGSQNTLYF. The sequenced part of the CDR3 DNA is TGTGCCAGCAGCTTGACTGGGGGAAGTCAAAACACCTTGTAC.

For this clone: Mouse gene names and germline throughout. The read stops 1 residue short of the end of the CDR3; the missing end is completed from the germline J gene. The chain recombines TRBV15 with TRBJ2-4, with 7 bases matching TRBD2. The CDR3 extends over 14 amino acids. Germline CDR1 SGHND, CDR2 FRSKSL. The J segment lost 0 bases and the V segment lost 4 bases, leaving 1 base of the junction unmatched. This CDR3 is CASSSGGSQNTLYF. The CDR3 DNA, read in part, is TGTGCCAGCAGTTCTGGGGGTAGTCAAAACACCTTGTAC.

In regard to this clone: Mouse names are used for the genes. The sequenced part of the CDR3 DNA is TGTGCCAGCAGCTCCTGGGGGGCACAAAACACCTTGTAC. Its translation is CASSSWGAQNTLY. The whole CDR3 reads CASSSWGAQNTLYF. V is TRBV3 and J is TRBJ2-4, with TRBD2 matching over 8 bases. From the germline J gene comes the end of the CDR3, since the read stops 1 residue before it. Germline loops: CDR1 SNHLY, CDR2 FYNGKV (reference sequence). The V segment lost 4 bases and the J segment 3 bases; nucleotides outside the gene matches: 3. The CDR3 is 14 residues long.

Note on this clone: The gene names here belong to mouse. The CDR3 end lies 1 residue beyond the end of the read and is filled in from the germline J gene. The J gene is TRBJ2-4, the V gene TRBV19, with 10 bases lining up with TRBD1. The germline V gene has CDR1 FNHDT and CDR2 SITEND (reference sequence). The CDR3 has 14 residues. Germline trimming cut 5 bases from V and 6 bases from J; bases unmatched to any gene: 6. Partial CDR3 DNA: TGTGCCAGCAGCCCACCGGGACAGGGGAACACCTTGTAC. Translating it yields CASSPPGQGNTLY. The whole CDR3 region reads CASSPPGQGNTLYF.

Note on this clone: All gene names here are mouse names. The CDR3 is cut off 1 residue early in the read; its end comes from the germline J gene. V usage is TRBV12-1 and J usage is TRBJ2-4; 9 bases match TRBD1. The CDR3 has 15 amino acids. Unmatched junction bases numbered 5, after V lost 2 bases and J lost 3 bases. Germline-derived CDR1 and CDR2 are SGHSN and HYEKVE. The chain's CDR3 is CASSRLTGGQNTLYF. The sequenced CDR3 bases are TGTGCCAGCTCTCGACTTACAGGGGGCCAAAACACCTTGTAC.

Regarding this clone: Mouse germline and gene names are used. The DNA ends 1 residue before the CDR3 does, and the rest of the CDR3 is filled in from the germline J gene. The gene calls are TRBV12-1 and TRBJ2-3; 8 bases match TRBD2. This CDR3 has 16 residues. Germline assignment: CDR1 SGHSN and CDR2 HYEKVE. V shed 0 bases and J 0 bases; nucleotides not matched to a gene: 4. The sequenced CDR3 bases are TGTGCCAGCTCTCTCTGGGGGGGGGTTAGTGCAGAAACGCTGTAT. Its protein is CASSLWGGVSAETLY. The CDR3 reads in full as CASSLWGGVSAETLYF.

On this clone: Mouse gene names apply. With the read ending 1 residue before the CDR3 end, the germline J gene is used to fill in that end. The rearrangement links TRBV4 to TRBJ2-5, with 9 bases fitting TRBD2. CDR1 is LGHDT and CDR2 is YNNKQL in the germline V gene (reference sequence). The CDR3 consists of 15 residues. The V and J ends lost 4 bases and 3 bases, in that order; junction bases with no gene match: 5. The CDR3 region is CASSSSLGGQDTQYF. The covered CDR3 bases are TGTGCCAGCAGCTCTTCACTGGGGGGTCAAGACACCCAGTAC.

This clone was seen a handful of times. The gene symbols are mouse symbols. The read gets to within 1 residue of the CDR3 end, and the germline J gene fills in the rest. The chain has TRBV29 and TRBJ2-4; possible D gene TRBD2, 6 bases. The V end lost 8 bases, the J end lost 0 bases, and 9 bases lay between the germline ends. The CDR3 runs to 13 residues. In germline, CDR1 is MSHET, CDR2 SYDVDS. The CDR3 bases that were read are TGTGCTAGCCCAGGGACTAGTCAAAACACCTTGTAC. As protein: CASPGTSQNTLY. The CDR3 in full is CASPGTSQNTLYF.

On this clone itself: Gene names are mouse gene names. The observed sequence ends 1 residue before the CDR3 terminus, with the missing tail filled in from the germline J gene. V is TRBV12-1 and J is TRBJ1-2; the D gene is possibly TRBD1 (5 bases). CDR3 length: 13 amino acids. V lost 1 base and J lost 2, with 7 bases in between. From germline, CDR1 is SGHSN and CDR2 HYEKVE. CDR3 in amino acids: CASSLGGNSDYTF. The sequenced CDR3 bases are TGTGCCAGCTCTCTGGGGGGTAACTCCGACTACACC.

As concerns this clone: Gene names are the mouse ones. The sequenced fragment ends 1 residue before the CDR3 boundary, so the rest is inferred from the germline J gene. The rearrangement links TRBV15 to TRBJ1-1; D remains unclear. Germline values: CDR1 SGHND, CDR2 FRSKSL. Deletions cut 5 bases from V and 0 bases from J, with 7 bases between. The CDR3 loop spans 13 amino acids. The CDR3 loop reads CASSPQTNTEVFF. The DNA read from the CDR3 is TGTGCCAGCAGTCCACAGACAAACACAGAAGTCTTC.